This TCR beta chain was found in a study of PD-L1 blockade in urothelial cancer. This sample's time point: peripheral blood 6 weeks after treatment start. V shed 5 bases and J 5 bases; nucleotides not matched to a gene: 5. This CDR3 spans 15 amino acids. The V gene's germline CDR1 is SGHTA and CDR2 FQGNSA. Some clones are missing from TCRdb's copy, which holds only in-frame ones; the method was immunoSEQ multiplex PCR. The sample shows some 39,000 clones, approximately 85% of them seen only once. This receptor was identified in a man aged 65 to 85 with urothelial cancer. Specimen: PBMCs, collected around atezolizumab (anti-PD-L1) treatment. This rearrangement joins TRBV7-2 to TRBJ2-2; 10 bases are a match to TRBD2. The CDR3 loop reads CASSTGTSVTGELFF. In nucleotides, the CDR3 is TGTGCCAGCAGCACTGGGACTAGCGTTACCGGGGAGCTGTTTTTT.